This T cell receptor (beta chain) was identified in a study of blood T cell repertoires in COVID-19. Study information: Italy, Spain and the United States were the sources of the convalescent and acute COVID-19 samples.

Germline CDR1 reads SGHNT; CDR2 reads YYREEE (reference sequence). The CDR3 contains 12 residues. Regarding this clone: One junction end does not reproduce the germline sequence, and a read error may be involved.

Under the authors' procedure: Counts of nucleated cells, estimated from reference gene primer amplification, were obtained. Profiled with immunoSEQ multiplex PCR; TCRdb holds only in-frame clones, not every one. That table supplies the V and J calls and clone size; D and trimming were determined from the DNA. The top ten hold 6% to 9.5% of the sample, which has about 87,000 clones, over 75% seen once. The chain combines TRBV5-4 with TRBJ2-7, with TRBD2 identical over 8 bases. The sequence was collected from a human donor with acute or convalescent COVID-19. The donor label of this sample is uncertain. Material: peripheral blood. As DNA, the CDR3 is TGTGCCAGCAGCTTCCCGGGGGGGTCGAGGGACTTC. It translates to CASSFPGGSRDF.